Sequencing of this TCR beta chain was carried out in a study of cytomegalovirus exposure and HLA in healthy donors. Germline values: CDR1 SEHNR, CDR2 FQNEAQ (reference sequence). Trimming took 5 bases from V and 4 from J; bases not matched to a gene: 4. This CDR3 is 13 amino acids long. This clone was seen more than once but under ten times. Its antigen is not identified. This table comes from immunoSEQ multiplex PCR, and its TCRdb copy is limited to in-frame clones, with some not included. The sample lists a few hundred thousand clones, roughly 90% occurring once. Study outcomes and limitations: Researchers counted over 150 TCR beta chains as cytomegalovirus-associated. Through in vitro validation, a few CMV-associated chains were shown to be specific for CMV antigens.

This TCR came from a young woman in good health and CMV-seronegative. This chain uses TRBV7-9 with TRBJ2-5; 7 nucleotides match TRBD1. The sequenced sample consisted of PBMCs. The DNA of the CDR3 is TGTGCCAGCAGCAGGACAGGAGTAGAGACCCAGTACTTC. Amino acids: CASSRTGVETQYF.